A single sample is the source of the 16 T cell receptor beta chains below, sequenced in a study of T cell responses to AZD1222 COVID-19 vaccine. Using immunoSEQ multiplex PCR, the repertoire was profiled, and TCRdb retains in-frame clones only, with some absent. The sample records 110,000 to 150,000 clones, about 92% being singletons. The source was peripheral blood, collected after recovery from COVID-19. These receptors were taken from an adult who had recovered from COVID-19.

The CDR3 sequence: CASRPTGLPYEQYF. In nucleotides, the CDR3 is TGTGCCAGCAGGCCAACGGGACTTCCCTACGAGCAGTACTTC. The J gene is TRBJ2-7, the V gene TRBV6-5; tentatively, D is TRBD2 (6 bases). The V end lost 6 bases, the J end lost 2 bases, and 14 bases lay between the germline ends. The germline V gene has CDR1 MNHEY and CDR2 SVGAGI. The CDR3 has 14 amino acids.

This chain links TRBV28 with TRBJ2-3, with a weak D call TRBD2 (6 bases). CDR3 length equals 14 residues. Germline CDR1 reads MDHEN; CDR2 reads SYDVKM. V lost 7 bases to trimming and J lost 7 bases, with 18 bases between them. CDR3 sequence: CASIDYSGKNTQYF. The CDR3 bases are TGTGCCAGCATCGATTATAGCGGAAAGAATACGCAGTATTTT.

The rearrangement links TRBV11-1 to TRBJ2-7; D unclear. The germline CDR1 and CDR2 sequences are SGHAT and FQDESV (reference sequence). The CDR3 is 17 residues long. V dropped 0 bases and J dropped 0 bases, with 15 bases sitting between them. CDR3: CASSLAGPTATSYEQYF. The CDR3 DNA reads as TGTGCCAGCAGCTTAGCTGGGCCCACAGCCACCTCCTACGAGCAGTACTTC.

This chain connects TRBV6-5 to TRBJ1-2, with TRBD1 matching over 9 bases. Germline V gene data show CDR1 as MNHEY and CDR2 as SVGAGI. The CDR3 has 14 residues. J gave up 2 bases and V 5 bases, and 3 bases lay outside the gene matches. The CDR3 reads CASSTGTGNYGYTF. The DNA of the CDR3 is TGTGCCAGCAGTACCGGGACAGGGAACTATGGCTACACCTTC.

V and J are TRBV20-1 and TRBJ1-1, with D possibly being TRBD1 (5 bases). This CDR3 comprises 11 residues. CDR1 and CDR2 from the germline V gene are DFQATT and SNEGSKA (reference sequence). Trimming removed 6 bases from V and 6 bases from J, with 11 bases in between. CDR3 loop: CSATGGAEAFF. CDR3 coding DNA: TGCAGTGCCACAGGAGGCGCTGAAGCTTTCTTT.

V is TRBV5-1 and J is TRBJ2-2; TRBD1 matches at 7 bases. CDR1 and CDR2 from the germline V gene are SGHRS and YFSETQ. The CDR3 covers 15 residues. V shed 2 bases and J 7 bases; nucleotides not matched to a gene: 8. The DNA of the CDR3 is TGCGCCAGCAGCTTAGTACAGGGGTTGATCGGGGAGCTGTTTTTT. The encoded protein is CASSLVQGLIGELFF.

V and J are TRBV28 and TRBJ1-1; D unclear. The CDR3 is 15 amino acids. Germline loops: CDR1 MDHEN, CDR2 SYDVKM. V was trimmed by 2 bases and J by 4 bases, leaving 14 bases between them. The CDR3 DNA sequence: TGTGCCAGCAGTTTACAGAGGGCTGGAGGCACTGAAGCTTTCTTT. Translated, it gives CASSLQRAGGTEAFF.

This sequence joins TRBV6-1 and TRBJ2-1; D gene ambiguous. V shed 5 bases and J shed 7 bases, with 6 bases lying between them. The V gene's germline CDR1 is MNHNS and CDR2 SASEGT. CDR3 length: 11 amino acids. The CDR3 spells CASSLVNEQFF. CDR3 in DNA: TGTGCCAGCAGTCTAGTGAATGAGCAGTTCTTC.

J is TRBJ2-3 and V is TRBV6-6; 9 bases are a match to TRBD1. Germline CDR1 MNHNY, CDR2 SVGAGI (reference sequence). The CDR3 covers 16 residues. With V trimmed by 8 bases and J by 2 bases, 11 bases remained unmatched. The CDR3 DNA follows: TGTGCCAGCGCGGCTAGGGGGACAGGGATCACAGATACGCAGTATTTT. Encoded protein: CASAARGTGITDTQYF.

J is TRBJ2-5 and V is TRBV7-9; D is perhaps TRBD1 (5 bases). V was clipped by 4 bases and J by 7 bases, with 13 bases between them. The CDR3 covers 13 residues. The germline V gene has CDR1 SEHNR and CDR2 FQNEAQ (reference sequence). The CDR3 sequence is CASSSGARGTQYF. The CDR3 region has the DNA TGTGCCAGCAGCTCGGGTGCTAGGGGGACCCAGTACTTC.

The gene calls are TRBV5-1 and TRBJ2-1, with no clear D. This CDR3 contains 16 residues. The V gene's germline CDR1 is SGHRS and CDR2 YFSETQ. Between the trimmed V and J ends, which lost 5 bases and 9 bases, there was a span of 24 bases. As DNA, the CDR3 is TGCGCCAGCAGGAGGTCAGACCCAACGGAGCCAGGTGAGCAGTTCTTC. This translates into CASRRSDPTEPGEQFF.

The chain recombines TRBV20-1 with TRBJ1-1; D is unclear. This CDR3 has 11 amino acids. The V gene lost 2 bases and the J gene lost 8 bases, with 9 bases spanning the gap. Germline V gives CDR1 DFQATT, CDR2 SNEGSKA (reference sequence). The CDR3 DNA sequence: TGCAGTGCTAGACAGTCCCGCGAAGCTTTCTTT. Protein: CSARQSREAFF.

The CDR3 here is CASSATGYYGYTF. CDR3 nucleotides: TGTGCCAGCAGCGCGACAGGGTACTATGGCTACACCTTC. The chain has TRBV11-2 and TRBJ1-2, with 7 nucleotides matching TRBD1. Germline lookup yields CDR1 SGHAT and CDR2 FQNNGV. Germline trimming cut 5 bases from V and 3 bases from J; bases unmatched to any gene: 3. The CDR3 length is 13 residues.

This clone was observed a single time. The V call is TRBV28, the J call TRBJ1-1; a possible D gene is TRBD1 (5 bases). V dropped 5 bases and J dropped 1 base, with 23 bases sitting between them. In germline, CDR1 is MDHEN, CDR2 SYDVKM. The CDR3 covers 18 residues. CDR3: CASSPAGVGVLQNTEAFF. The CDR3 region has the DNA TGTGCCAGCAGTCCCGCGGGAGTGGGGGTTTTACAGAACACTGAAGCTTTCTTT.

This chain uses TRBV4-2 with TRBJ2-1, with D unresolved. The length of the CDR3 is 13 residues. Germline CDR1 is LGHNA and CDR2 is YNFKEQ. The V end was cut by 0 bases, the J end by 4 bases, with 4 bases between. Here the CDR3 reads CASSQDLYNEQFF. The CDR3 bases are TGTGCCAGCAGCCAAGATCTGTACAATGAGCAGTTCTTC.

The chain joins TRBV5-1 to TRBJ1-1; no reliable D call. Germline CDR1 and CDR2: SGHRS and YFSETQ. Trimming took off 3 bases at V and 0 bases at J, with 9 bases between the two ends. This CDR3 comprises 14 residues. The CDR3 spells CASSSTLLNTEAFF. The CDR3 nucleotides are TGCGCCAGCAGCTCGACCCTATTGAACACTGAAGCTTTCTTT. Full variable domain (remainder filled in from reference TRBV5-1 and TRBJ1-1): KAGVTQTPRYLIKTRGQQVTLSCSPISGHRSVSWYQQTPGQGLQFLFEYFSETQRNKGNFPGRFSGRQFSNSRSEMNVSTLELGDSALYLCASSSTLLNTEAFFGQGTRLTVV.